The rows below give T cell receptor beta chains drawn from one sample of a study of identical twins. TCRdb re-analysed the 5' RACE reads in MiXCR, keeping a single row per CDR3 protein. The sample records approximately 300,000 distinct CDR3 sequences, 8.5% to 9.5% being singletons. The data were also submitted as part of a second study, on yellow fever vaccine responses in identical twins.

Sequencing input: CD8+ T cells sorted from blood. These receptors were collected from a woman aged 18-35 years in good health. Both conserved end residues are part of each CDR3. Fields, in order: clone size, D gene, J gene, V gene, CDR3 DNA, CDR3 protein. A D gene is named only where the DNA matches it firmly. Clone sizes are given selectively: once, few, many, or a class where the clone is expanded.

NA,TRBD2,TRBJ2-7,TRBV20-1,TGCAGTGCTAGAATGACTAGCGGGAGCTCCTACGAGCAGTACTTC,CSARMTSGSSYEQYF
many,TRBD1,TRBJ2-3,TRBV6-4,TGTGCCAGCGGACCCCAGGGGGACACAGATACGCAGTATTTT,CASGPQGDTDTQYF
NA,NA,TRBJ1-2,TRBV5-4,TGTGCCAGCAGCCCGGGGACTTTATATGGCTACACCTTC,CASSPGTLYGYTF
few,TRBD2,TRBJ2-3,TRBV9,TGTGCCAGCAGCGCATTGGGACTAGCGGGGGGAAGCACAGATACGCAGTATTTT,CASSALGLAGGSTDTQYF
NA,NA,TRBJ2-3,TRBV5-1,TGCGCCAGCAGCGGTGTAGCGGCTACTAAAGATACGCAGTATTTT,CASSGVAATKDTQYF
NA,TRBD2,TRBJ2-5,TRBV12-3/TRBV12-4,TGTGCCAGCAGTCCCATAGCGGGAATCCAAGAGACCCAGTACTTC,CASSPIAGIQETQYF
many,TRBD1,TRBJ1-1,TRBV29-1,TGCAGCGTAAGAACGTCCGGGACAGAGACAATGAACACTGAAGCTTTCTTT,CSVRTSGTETMNTEAFF
NA,NA,TRBJ2-1,TRBV18,TGTGCCAGCTCACCACTGGTCGAGGGGGTCAGGAATGAGCAGTTCTTC,CASSPLVEGVRNEQFF
few,TRBD1,TRBJ1-1,TRBV20-1,TGCAGTGCTAGAAGCTTCCAGCCGGGACAGGGGAACACTGAAGCTTTCTTT,CSARSFQPGQGNTEAFF
few,TRBD1,TRBJ2-3,TRBV6-2/TRBV6-3,TGTGCCAGCAGTTACCCCATTCGACAGGGTACAAGCTTGGATACGCAGTATTTT,CASSYPIRQGTSLDTQYF
many,TRBD2,TRBJ2-7,TRBV20-1,TGCAGTGCTAGTTCTCCTTCCCCTAGCGGGAGGCCCTACGAGCAGTACTTC,CSASSPSPSGRPYEQYF
NA,NA,TRBJ2-3,TRBV10-3,TGTGCCATCAGTGAGAAAAGGAGCACAGATACGCAGTATTTT,CAISEKRSTDTQYF
few,NA,TRBJ2-2,TRBV7-2,TGTGCCAGCAGCTTAGCGGCAGGGGCCGGGGAGCTGTTTTTT,CASSLAAGAGELFF
once,TRBD1,TRBJ2-7,TRBV9,TGTGCCAGCAGCGGCACAGGGGGCTACTCCTACGAGCAGTACTTC,CASSGTGGYSYEQYF
few,TRBD1,TRBJ2-3,TRBV4-3,TGCGCCAGCAGCCGCCAGCCGGGGGACAGGGGAATCTCAGATACGCAGTATTTT,CASSRQPGDRGISDTQYF
many,NA,TRBJ2-7,TRBV27,TGTGCCAGCAGTTTGGGCAGGAGGGGGCTCGAGCAGTACTTC,CASSLGRRGLEQYF
few,NA,TRBJ2-7,TRBV12-3/TRBV12-4,TGTGCCAGCAGTTTTGGGCGGGGCCAGTACTTC,CASSFGRGQYF
NA,NA,TRBJ2-1,TRBV9,TGTGCCAGCAGCGTAGAATTTCGCGAGCAGTTCTTC,CASSVEFREQFF
NA,TRBD1,TRBJ2-7,TRBV7-2,TGTGCCAGCAGCTTAGGGACAGGGGAAGCATACGAGCAGTACTTC,CASSLGTGEAYEQYF